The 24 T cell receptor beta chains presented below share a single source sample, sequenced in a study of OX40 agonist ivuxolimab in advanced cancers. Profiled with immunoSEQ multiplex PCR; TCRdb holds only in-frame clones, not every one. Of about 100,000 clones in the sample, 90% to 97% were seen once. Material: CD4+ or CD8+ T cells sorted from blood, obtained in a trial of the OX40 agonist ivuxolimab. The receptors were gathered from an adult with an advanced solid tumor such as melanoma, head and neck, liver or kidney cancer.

The CDR3 region is CASSQGTRGGGPYGYTF. CDR3 in DNA: TGTGCCAGCAGCCAAGGGACGAGGGGGGGCGGACCCTATGGCTACACCTTC. The gene calls are TRBV4-2 and TRBJ1-2, with a tentative D call TRBD1 (6 bases). Trimming stripped 1 base from V and 4 bases from J, with 19 bases between. Per germline, CDR1 LGHNA and CDR2 YNFKEQ. This CDR3 spans 17 amino acids.

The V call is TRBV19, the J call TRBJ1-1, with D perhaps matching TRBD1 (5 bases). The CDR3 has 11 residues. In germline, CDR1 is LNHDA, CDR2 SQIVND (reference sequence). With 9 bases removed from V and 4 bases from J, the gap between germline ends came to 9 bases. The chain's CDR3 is CASAGPTEAFF. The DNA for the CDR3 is TGTGCCAGCGCAGGGCCCACTGAAGCTTTCTTT.

The CDR3 sequence: CASTKGTTDGYTF. CDR3 DNA sequence: TGTGCCAGCACCAAGGGCACTACTGATGGCTACACCTTC. The V gene is TRBV5-6, the J gene TRBJ1-2; D is uncertain. Germline loops: CDR1 SGHDT, CDR2 YYEEEE. V was pared by 6 bases and J by 6 bases, with 15 bases between. The CDR3 extends over 13 amino acids. Together with reference TRBV5-6 and TRBJ1-2, the CDR3 gives the full variable domain: DAGVTQSPTHLIKTRGQQVTLRCSPKSGHDTVSWYQQALGQGPQFIFQYYEEEERQRGNFPDRFSGHQFPNYSSELNVNALLLGDSALYLCASTKGTTDGYTFGSGTRLTVV.

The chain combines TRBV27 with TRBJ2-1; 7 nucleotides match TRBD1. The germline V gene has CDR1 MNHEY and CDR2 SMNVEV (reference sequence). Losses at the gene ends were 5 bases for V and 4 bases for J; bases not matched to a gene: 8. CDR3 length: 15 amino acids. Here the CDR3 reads CASSLSGTVYNEQFF. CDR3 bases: TGTGCCAGCAGTCTTTCCGGGACAGTATACAATGAGCAGTTCTTC.

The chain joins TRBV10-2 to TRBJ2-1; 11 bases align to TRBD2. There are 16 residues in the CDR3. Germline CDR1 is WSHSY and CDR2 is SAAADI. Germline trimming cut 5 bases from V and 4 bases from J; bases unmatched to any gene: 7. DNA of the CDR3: TGCGCCAGCAGTTCCACCGGGACTAGCGGATACAATGAGCAGTTCTTC. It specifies CASSSTGTSGYNEQFF.

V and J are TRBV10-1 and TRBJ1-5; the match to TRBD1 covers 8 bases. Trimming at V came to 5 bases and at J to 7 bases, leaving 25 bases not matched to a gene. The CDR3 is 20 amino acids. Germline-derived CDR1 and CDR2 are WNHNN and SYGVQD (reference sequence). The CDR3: CASSPRPDRGSRLTGQPQHF. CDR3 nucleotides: TGCGCCAGCAGTCCGCGACCTGACAGGGGATCACGTCTCACTGGGCAGCCCCAGCATTTT.

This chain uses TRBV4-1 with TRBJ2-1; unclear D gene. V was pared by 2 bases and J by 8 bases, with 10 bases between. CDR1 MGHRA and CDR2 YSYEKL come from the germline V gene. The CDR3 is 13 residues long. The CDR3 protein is CASSQPGWDEQFF. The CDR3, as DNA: TGCGCCAGCAGCCAACCGGGCTGGGATGAGCAGTTCTTC.

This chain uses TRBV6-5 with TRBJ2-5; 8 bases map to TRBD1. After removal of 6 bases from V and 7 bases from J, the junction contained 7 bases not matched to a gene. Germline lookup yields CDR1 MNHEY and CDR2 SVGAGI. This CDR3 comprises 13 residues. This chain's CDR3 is CASSPGQGGTQYF. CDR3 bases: TGTGCCAGCAGCCCCGGACAGGGTGGGACCCAGTACTTC.

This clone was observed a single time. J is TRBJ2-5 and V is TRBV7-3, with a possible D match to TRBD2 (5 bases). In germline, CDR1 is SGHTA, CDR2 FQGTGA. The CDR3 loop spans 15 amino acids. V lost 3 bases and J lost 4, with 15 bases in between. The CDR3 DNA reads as TGTGCCAGCAGCTTGTTAACCGGGAAAGGAGAGACCCAGTACTTC. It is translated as CASSLLTGKGETQYF. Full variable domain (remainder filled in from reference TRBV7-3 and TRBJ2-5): GAGVSQTPSNKVTEKGKYVELRCDPISGHTALYWYRQSLGQGPEFLIYFQGTGAADDSGLPNDRFFAVRPEGSVSTLKIQRTERGDSAVYLCASSLLTGKGETQYFGPGTRLLVL.

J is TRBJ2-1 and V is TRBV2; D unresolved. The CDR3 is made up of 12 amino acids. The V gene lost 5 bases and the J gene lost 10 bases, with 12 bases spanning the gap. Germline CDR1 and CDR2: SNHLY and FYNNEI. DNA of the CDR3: TGTGCCAGCAGTCTTTCTCACTCAGAGCAGTTCTTC. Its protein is CASSLSHSEQFF. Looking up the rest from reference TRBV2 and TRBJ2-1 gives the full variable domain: EPEVTQTPSHQVTQMGQEVILRCVPISNHLYFYWYRQILGQKVEFLVSFYNNEISEKSEIFDDQFSVERPDGSNFTLKIRSTKLEDSAMYFCASSLSHSEQFFGPGTRLTVL.

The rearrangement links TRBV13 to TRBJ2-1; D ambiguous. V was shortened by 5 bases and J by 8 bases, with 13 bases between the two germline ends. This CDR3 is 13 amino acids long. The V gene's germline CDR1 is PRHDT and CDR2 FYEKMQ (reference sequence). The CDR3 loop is CASSLAPYDEQFF. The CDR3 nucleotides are TGTGCCAGCAGCCTCGCCCCTTACGATGAGCAGTTCTTC. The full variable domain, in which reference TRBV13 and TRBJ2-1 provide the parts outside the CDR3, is AAGVIQSPRHLIKEKRETATLKCYPIPRHDTVYWYQQGPGQDPQFLISFYEKMQSDKGSIPDRFSAQQFSDYHSELNMSSLELGDSALYFCASSLAPYDEQFFGPGTRLTVL.

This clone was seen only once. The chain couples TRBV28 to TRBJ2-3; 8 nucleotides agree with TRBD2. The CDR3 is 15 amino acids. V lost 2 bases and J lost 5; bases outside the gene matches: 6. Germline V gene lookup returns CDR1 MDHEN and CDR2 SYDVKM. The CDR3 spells CASSLGGGLEDTQYF. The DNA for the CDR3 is TGTGCCAGCAGTTTAGGCGGGGGGCTGGAAGATACGCAGTATTTT.

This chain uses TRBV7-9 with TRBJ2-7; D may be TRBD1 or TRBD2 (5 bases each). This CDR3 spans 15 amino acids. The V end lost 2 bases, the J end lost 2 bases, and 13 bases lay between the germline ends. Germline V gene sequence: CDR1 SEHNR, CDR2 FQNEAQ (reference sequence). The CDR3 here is CASSLTTGDAYEQYF. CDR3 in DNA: TGTGCCAGCAGCTTAACGACCGGGGACGCCTACGAGCAGTACTTC.

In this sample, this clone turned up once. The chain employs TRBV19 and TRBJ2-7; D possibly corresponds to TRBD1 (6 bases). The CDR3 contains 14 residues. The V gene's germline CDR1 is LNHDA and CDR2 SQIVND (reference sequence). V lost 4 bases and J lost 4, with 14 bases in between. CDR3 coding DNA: TGTGCCAGTAGTAGACAGGACATACTATACGAGCAGTACTTC. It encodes CASSRQDILYEQYF.

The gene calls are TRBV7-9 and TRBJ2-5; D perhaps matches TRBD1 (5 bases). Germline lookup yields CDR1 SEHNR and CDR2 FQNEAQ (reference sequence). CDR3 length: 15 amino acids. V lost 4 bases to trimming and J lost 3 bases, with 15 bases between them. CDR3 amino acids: CASSSSQDVEETQYF. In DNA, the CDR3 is TGTGCCAGCAGCTCATCACAGGACGTTGAAGAGACCCAGTACTTC. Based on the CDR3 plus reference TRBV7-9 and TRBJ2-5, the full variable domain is DTGVSQNPRHKITKRGQNVTFRCDPISEHNRLYWYRQTLGQGPEFLTYFQNEAQLEKSRLLSDRFSAERPKGSFSTLEIQRTEQGDSAMYLCASSSSQDVEETQYFGPGTRLLVL.

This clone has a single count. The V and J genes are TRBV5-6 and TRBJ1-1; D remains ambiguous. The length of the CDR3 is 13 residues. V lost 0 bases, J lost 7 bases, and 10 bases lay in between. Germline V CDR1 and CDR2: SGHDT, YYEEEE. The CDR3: CASSLAAADEAFF. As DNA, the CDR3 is TGTGCCAGCAGCTTGGCGGCGGCGGATGAAGCTTTCTTT. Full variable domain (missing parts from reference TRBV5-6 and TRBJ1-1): DAGVTQSPTHLIKTRGQQVTLRCSPKSGHDTVSWYQQALGQGPQFIFQYYEEEERQRGNFPDRFSGHQFPNYSSELNVNALLLGDSALYLCASSLAAADEAFFGQGTRLTVV.

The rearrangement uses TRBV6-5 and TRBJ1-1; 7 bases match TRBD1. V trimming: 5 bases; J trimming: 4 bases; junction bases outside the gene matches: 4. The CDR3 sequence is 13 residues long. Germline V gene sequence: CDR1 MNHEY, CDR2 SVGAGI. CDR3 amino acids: CASSPQGLTEAFF. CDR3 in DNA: TGTGCCAGCAGTCCACAGGGGCTCACTGAAGCTTTCTTT.

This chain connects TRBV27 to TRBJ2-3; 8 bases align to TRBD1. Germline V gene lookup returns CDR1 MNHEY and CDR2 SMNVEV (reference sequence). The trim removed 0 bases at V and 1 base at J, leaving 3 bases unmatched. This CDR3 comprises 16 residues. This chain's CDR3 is CASSLSWDRRTDTQYF. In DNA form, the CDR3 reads TGTGCCAGCAGTTTATCCTGGGACAGGCGCACAGATACGCAGTATTTT.

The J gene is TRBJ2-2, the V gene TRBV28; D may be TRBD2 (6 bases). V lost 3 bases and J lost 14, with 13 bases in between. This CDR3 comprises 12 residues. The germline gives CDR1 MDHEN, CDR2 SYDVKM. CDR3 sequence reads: CASSFRLEDLFF. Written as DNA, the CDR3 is TGTGCCAGCAGTTTTAGACTAGAAGACCTGTTTTTT.

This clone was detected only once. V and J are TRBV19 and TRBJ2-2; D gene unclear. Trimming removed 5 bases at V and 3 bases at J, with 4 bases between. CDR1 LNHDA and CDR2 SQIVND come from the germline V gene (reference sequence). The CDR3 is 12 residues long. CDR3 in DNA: TGTGCCAGTAGTGATTACACCGGGGAGCTGTTTTTT. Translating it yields CASSDYTGELFF.

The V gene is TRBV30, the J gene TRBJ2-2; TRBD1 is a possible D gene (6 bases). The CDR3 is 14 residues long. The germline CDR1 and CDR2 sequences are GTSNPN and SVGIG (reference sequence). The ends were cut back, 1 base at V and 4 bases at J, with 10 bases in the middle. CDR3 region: CAWSGGHFTGELFF. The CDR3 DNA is TGTGCCTGGAGTGGGGGACACTTCACCGGGGAGCTGTTTTTT.

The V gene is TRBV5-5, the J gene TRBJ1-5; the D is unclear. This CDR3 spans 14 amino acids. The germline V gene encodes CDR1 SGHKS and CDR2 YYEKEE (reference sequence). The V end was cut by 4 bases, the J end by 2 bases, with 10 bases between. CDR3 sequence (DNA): TGTGCCAGCAGCCTTACGTTCGGCAATCAGCCCCAGCATTTT. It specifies CASSLTFGNQPQHF.

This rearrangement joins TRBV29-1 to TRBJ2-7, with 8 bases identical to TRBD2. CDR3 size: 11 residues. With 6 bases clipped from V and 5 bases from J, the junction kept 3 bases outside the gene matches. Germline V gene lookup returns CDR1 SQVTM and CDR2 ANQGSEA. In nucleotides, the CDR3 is TGCAGCGTAGCGGGAGTCGACGAGCAGTACTTC. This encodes CSVAGVDEQYF.

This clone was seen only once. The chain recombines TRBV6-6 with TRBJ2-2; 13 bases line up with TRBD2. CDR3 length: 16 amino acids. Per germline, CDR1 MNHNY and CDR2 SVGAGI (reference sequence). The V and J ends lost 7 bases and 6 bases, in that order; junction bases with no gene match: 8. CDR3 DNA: TGTGCCAGCATCGGACTAGCGGGAGAGGACGCCGGGGAGCTGTTTTTT. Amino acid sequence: CASIGLAGEDAGELFF.